Described below is a single T cell receptor (beta chain) sequence and its context. This sample is drawn from a study of OX40 agonist ivuxolimab in advanced cancers. CDR1 SGHDT and CDR2 YYEEEE come from the germline V gene. The CDR3 extends over 11 amino acids. V lost 2 bases, J lost 2 bases, and 1 base lay in between. TCRdb's copy holds only in-frame clones and misses some; the assay was immunoSEQ multiplex PCR. This table has tens of thousands of clones, about nine tenths appearing once. The rearrangement links TRBV5-6 to TRBJ1-1; no clear D. The source of this sequence is an adult with an advanced solid tumor such as melanoma, head and neck, liver or kidney cancer. The material sequenced was CD4+ or CD8+ T cells sorted from blood, taken in a trial of the OX40 agonist ivuxolimab. Written as DNA, the CDR3 is TGTGCCAGCAGCTTTAACACTGAAGCTTTCTTT. Its protein is CASSFNTEAFF.